The sample holds many counts of the clone carrying this T cell receptor (beta chain). The data are from a study of T cells after yellow fever vaccination. Findings and caveats of the study: The CD4 compartment and the CD8 compartment contained a small share of clonotypes in common.

CDR1 and CDR2 from the germline V gene are SGHRS and YFSETQ. This CDR3 comprises 16 residues. Deletions cut 2 bases from V and 0 bases from J, with 12 bases between. One entry per CDR3 protein results from TCRdb running MiXCR on the 5' RACE reads. The sample has roughly 4,600 distinct CDR3 sequences, 7.5% to 9% seen once; the top ten hold around 66%. This clonotype originated in a man between 18 and 35 years old who received the YFV17D yellow fever vaccine. Sequencing was performed on PBMCs, either bulk or a sorted T-cell subset (CD4+, CD8+, memory, or dextramer-sorted; not recorded which), taken 35 to 50 days after the first yellow fever vaccination. This chain connects TRBV5-1 to TRBJ2-4; D is uncertain. In DNA form, the CDR3 reads TGCGCCAGCAGCTTTGCCCAGCCTCCAGCCAAAAACATTCAGTACTTC. This encodes CASSFAQPPAKNIQYF.